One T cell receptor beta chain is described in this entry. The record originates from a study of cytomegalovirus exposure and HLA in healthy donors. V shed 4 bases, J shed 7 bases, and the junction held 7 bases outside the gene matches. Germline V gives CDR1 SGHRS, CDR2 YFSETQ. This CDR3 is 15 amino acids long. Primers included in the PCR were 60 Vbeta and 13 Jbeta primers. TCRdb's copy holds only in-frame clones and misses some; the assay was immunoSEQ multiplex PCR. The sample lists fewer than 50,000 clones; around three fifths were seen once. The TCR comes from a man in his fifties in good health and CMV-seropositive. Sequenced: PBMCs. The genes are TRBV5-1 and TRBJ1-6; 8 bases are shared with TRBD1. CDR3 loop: CASSTGQGRNSPLHF. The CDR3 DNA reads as TGCGCCAGCAGCACCGGACAGGGTAGGAATTCACCCCTCCACTTT.